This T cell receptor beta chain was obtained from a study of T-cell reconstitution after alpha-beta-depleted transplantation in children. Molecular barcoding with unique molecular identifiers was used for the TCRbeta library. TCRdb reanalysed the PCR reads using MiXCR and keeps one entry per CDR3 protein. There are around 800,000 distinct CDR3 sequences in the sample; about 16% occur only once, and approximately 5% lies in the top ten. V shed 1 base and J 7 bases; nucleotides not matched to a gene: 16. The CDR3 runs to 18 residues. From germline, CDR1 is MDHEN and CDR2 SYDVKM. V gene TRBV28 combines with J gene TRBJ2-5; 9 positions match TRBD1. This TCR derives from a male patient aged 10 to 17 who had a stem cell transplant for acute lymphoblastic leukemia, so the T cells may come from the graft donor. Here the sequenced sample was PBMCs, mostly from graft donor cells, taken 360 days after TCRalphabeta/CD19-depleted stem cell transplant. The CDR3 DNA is TGTGCCAGCAGTTTATCAGCACAGGGGGCTACTTATACGGTGACCCAGTACTTC. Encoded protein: CASSLSAQGATYTVTQYF.